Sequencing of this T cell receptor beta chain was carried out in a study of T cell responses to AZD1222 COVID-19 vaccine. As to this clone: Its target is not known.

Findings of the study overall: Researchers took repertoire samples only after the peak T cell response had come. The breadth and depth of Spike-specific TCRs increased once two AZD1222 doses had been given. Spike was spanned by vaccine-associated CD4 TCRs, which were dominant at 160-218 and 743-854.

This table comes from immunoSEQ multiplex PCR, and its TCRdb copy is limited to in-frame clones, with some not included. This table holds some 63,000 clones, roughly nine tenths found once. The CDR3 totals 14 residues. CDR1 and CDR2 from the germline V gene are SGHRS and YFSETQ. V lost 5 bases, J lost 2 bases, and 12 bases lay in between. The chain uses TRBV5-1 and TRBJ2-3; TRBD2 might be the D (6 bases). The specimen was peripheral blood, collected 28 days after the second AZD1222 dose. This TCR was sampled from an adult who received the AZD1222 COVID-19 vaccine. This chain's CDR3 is CASRQAGLTDTQYF. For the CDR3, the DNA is TGCGCCAGCAGACAGGCGGGGCTCACAGATACGCAGTATTTT.